This TCR beta chain is drawn from a study of blood T cell repertoires in COVID-19. In the original analysis: Reference gene primers were amplified, and this amplification served to estimate nucleated cell counts. TCRdb's copy holds only in-frame clones and misses some; the assay was immunoSEQ multiplex PCR. The DNA was the basis for D and trimming; V, J and clone size are from that table. This table holds approximately 300,000 clones, approximately 88% found once. The CDR3 totals 13 residues. The J segment lost 7 bases and the V segment lost 0 bases, leaving 2 bases of the junction unmatched. Germline CDR1 reads PRHDT; CDR2 reads FYEKMQ (reference sequence). This clone was counted a few times.

Material: peripheral blood. V is TRBV13 and J is TRBJ1-1, with 7 nucleotides matching TRBD1. The TCR sequence derives from a woman aged 45 to 65 with active or convalescent COVID-19. This chain's CDR3 is CASSLGQGSEAFF. Here the CDR3 DNA reads TGTGCCAGCAGCTTAGGACAGGGGAGTGAAGCTTTCTTT. Drawing the rest from reference TRBV13 and TRBJ1-1, the complete variable domain is AAGVIQSPRHLIKEKRETATLKCYPIPRHDTVYWYQQGPGQDPQFLISFYEKMQSDKGSIPDRFSAQQFSDYHSELNMSSLELGDSALYFCASSLGQGSEAFFGQGTRLTVV.